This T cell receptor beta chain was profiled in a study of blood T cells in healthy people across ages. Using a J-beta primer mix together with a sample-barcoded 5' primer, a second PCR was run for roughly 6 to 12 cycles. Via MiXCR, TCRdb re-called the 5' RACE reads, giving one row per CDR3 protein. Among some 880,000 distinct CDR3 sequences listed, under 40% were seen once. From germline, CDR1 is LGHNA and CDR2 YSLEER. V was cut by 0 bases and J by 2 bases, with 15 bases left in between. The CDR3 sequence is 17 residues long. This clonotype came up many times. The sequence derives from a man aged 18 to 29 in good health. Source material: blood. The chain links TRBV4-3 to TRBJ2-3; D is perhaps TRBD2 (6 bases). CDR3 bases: TGCGCCAGCAGCCAAGATCGCTTGGCGGGGACCACAGATACGCAGTATTTT. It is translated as CASSQDRLAGTTDTQYF.